These 20 T cell receptor beta chains came from one sample sequenced in a study of OX40 agonist ivuxolimab in advanced cancers. TCRdb's copy holds only in-frame clones and misses some; the assay was immunoSEQ multiplex PCR. The data show about 41,000 clones, around four fifths seen once. Specimen: CD4+ or CD8+ T cells sorted from blood, collected in a trial of the OX40 agonist ivuxolimab. The receptors originated from an adult with an advanced solid tumor such as melanoma, head and neck, liver or kidney cancer.

The chain is built from TRBV7-9 and TRBJ2-7; the D call may be TRBD1 or TRBD2 (5 bases each). Between the trimmed V and J ends, which lost 1 base and 4 bases, there was a span of 8 bases. CDR3 length: 13 residues. Germline V gene data show CDR1 as SEHNR and CDR2 as FQNEAQ (reference sequence). The CDR3 loop is CASSLGDGYEQYF. CDR3 coding DNA: TGTGCCAGCAGCTTAGGGGACGGATACGAGCAGTACTTC.

The rearrangement uses TRBV7-2 and TRBJ1-5; weak D call: TRBD1 (5 bases). This CDR3 spans 17 amino acids. Germline CDR1 and CDR2: SGHTA and FQGNSA. V was pared by 5 bases and J by 0 bases, with 17 bases between. The CDR3 loop is CASSRELDSYSNQPQHF. CDR3 coding DNA: TGTGCCAGCAGCAGAGAACTTGACAGCTATAGCAATCAGCCCCAGCATTTT.

The gene calls are TRBV11-1 and TRBJ2-1; D perhaps matches TRBD2 (6 bases). This CDR3 spans 15 amino acids. The V and J ends lost 5 bases and 3 bases respectively, with 14 bases between them. From germline, CDR1 is SGHAT and CDR2 FQDESV (reference sequence). Here the CDR3 DNA reads TGTGCCAGCAGCCCCAGCAGACTAGTCTACAATGAGCAGTTCTTC. Translated: CASSPSRLVYNEQFF.

About this clone: A read error may produce the germline difference seen at one junction end. The chain employs TRBV25-1 and TRBJ1-6; 7 bases are a match to TRBD1. This CDR3 region has 14 residues. Germline CDR1 and CDR2: MGHDK and SYGVNS. The CDR3 protein is CASEKQGVGSPLHF. The CDR3 DNA is TGTGCCAGCGAAAAGCAGGGGGTCGGGTCACCCCTCCATTTT.

The rearrangement links TRBV18 to TRBJ2-6, with TRBD1 as a possible D gene (5 bases). The CDR3 contains 16 residues. Between the trimmed V and J ends, which lost 4 bases and 1 base, there was a span of 11 bases. Germline V lookup: CDR1 KGHSH, CDR2 LQKENI. The CDR3 spells CASSQGLVSGANVLTF. Written as DNA, the CDR3 is TGTGCCAGCTCACAGGGGCTCGTATCTGGGGCCAACGTCCTGACTTTC.

This clone was picked up a small number of times. The rearrangement links TRBV2 to TRBJ1-3; 7 nucleotides match TRBD1. V was pared by 4 bases and J by 6 bases, with 6 bases of the junction left unmatched. The CDR3 contains 14 residues. Germline CDR1 and CDR2: SNHLY and FYNNEI. CDR3 in DNA: TGTGCCAGCAGTGTCGGGACAGCGGTAAACACCATATATTTT. Translation gives CASSVGTAVNTIYF.

V and J are TRBV6-4 and TRBJ1-1; no firm D call. Germline V gene data show CDR1 as MRHNA and CDR2 as SNTAGT. The CDR3 is made up of 13 amino acids. The germline V and J ends were trimmed by 4 bases and 1 base, with 7 bases remaining between them. Here the CDR3 DNA reads TGTGCCAGCAGTGGCCAACCGAACACTGAAGCTTTCTTT. It specifies CASSGQPNTEAFF.

In the case of this clone: At one end, the junction sequence differs from germline, possibly due to a read error. The rearrangement links TRBV7-7 to TRBJ2-1; D remains ambiguous. Germline V lookup: CDR1 SSHAT, CDR2 FNYEAQ (reference sequence). The CDR3 covers 17 residues. The CDR3 nucleotides read TGTGCTAGCAGCCCCCTCTTGACCCTGAGCTCCTACAATGAGCAGTTCTTC. Translated: CASSPLLTLSSYNEQFF. Combining the CDR3 with reference TRBV7-7 and TRBJ2-1 gives the whole variable domain GAGVSQSPRYKVTKRGQDVTLRCDPISSHATLYWYQQALGQGPEFLTYFNYEAQPDKSGLPSDRFSAERPEGSISTLTIQRTEQRDSAMYRCASSPLLTLSSYNEQFFGPGTRLTVL.

The rearrangement links TRBV9 to TRBJ2-2, with 10 positions matching TRBD2. CDR1 SGDLS and CDR2 YYNGEE come from the germline V gene. This CDR3 region has 15 residues. J gave up 4 bases and V 4 bases, and 4 bases lay outside the gene matches. This CDR3 is CASSLTSGITGELFF. The DNA of the CDR3 is TGTGCCAGCAGCTTAACTAGCGGGATCACCGGGGAGCTGTTTTTT.

This chain connects TRBV5-1 to TRBJ2-5; a weak D match, TRBD2 (6 bases). The CDR3 loop spans 14 amino acids. Germline CDR1 is SGHRS and CDR2 is YFSETQ. Deletions cut 3 bases from V and 11 bases from J, with 20 bases between. CDR3 amino acids: CASSYRGGAYEQYF. The CDR3, as DNA: TGCGCCAGCAGCTACCGGGGCGGGGCCTATGAGCAGTACTTC.

The rearrangement joins TRBV6-5 to TRBJ1-1; D is possibly TRBD1 (5 bases). Germline loops: CDR1 MNHEY, CDR2 SVGAGI. The V gene lost 4 bases and the J gene lost 4 bases, with 13 bases spanning the gap. The CDR3 has 14 residues. This CDR3 reads CASSSLGGSTEAFF. For the CDR3, the DNA is TGTGCCAGCAGTTCCCTGGGGGGGAGCACTGAAGCTTTCTTT.

This chain joins TRBV15 and TRBJ1-3; D is undetermined. Germline-derived CDR1 and CDR2 are LNHNV and YYDKDF (reference sequence). V was clipped by 2 bases and J by 0 bases, with 14 bases between them. This CDR3 spans 17 amino acids. CDR3 bases: TGTGCCACCAGCAGAAATCCCACCATGAGCTCTGGAAACACCATATATTTT. Residues: CATSRNPTMSSGNTIYF. The entire variable domain, with the rest obtained from reference TRBV15 and TRBJ1-3, is as follows: DAMVIQNPRYQVTQFGKPVTLSCSQTLNHNVMYWYQQKSSQAPKLLFHYYDKDFNNEADTPDNFQSRRPNTSFCFLDIRSPGLGDTAMYLCATSRNPTMSSGNTIYFGEGSWLTVV.

This clone has just one count. This chain uses TRBV28 with TRBJ1-5; maybe TRBD1 (5 bases). This CDR3 contains 18 residues. Germline assignment: CDR1 MDHEN and CDR2 SYDVKM. The V end was cut by 2 bases, the J end by 2 bases, with 19 bases between. The CDR3 protein is CASSLGVNRGRGNQPQHF. The DNA of the CDR3 is TGTGCCAGCAGTTTAGGGGTGAATAGGGGACGTGGCAATCAGCCCCAGCATTTT. Variable domain in full (rest from reference TRBV28 and TRBJ1-5): DVKVTQSSRYLVKRTGEKVFLECVQDMDHENMFWYRQDPGLGLRLIYFSYDVKMKEKGDIPEGYSVSREKKERFSLILESASTNQTSMYLCASSLGVNRGRGNQPQHFGDGTRLSIL.

In DNA form, the CDR3 reads TGCGCCAGCAGCTTGGGCGCCAGCGTAGTCTCCTACAATGAGCAGTTCTTC. Protein sequence: CASSLGASVVSYNEQFF. The chain carries TRBV5-1 and TRBJ2-1; no reliable D call. The ends were cut back, 0 bases at V and 0 bases at J, with 13 bases in the middle. The CDR3 consists of 17 residues. Germline CDR1 is SGHRS and CDR2 is YFSETQ.

This clone showed up just once. The rearrangement uses TRBV27 and TRBJ1-6; no reliable D call. The CDR3 runs to 15 residues. V was pared by 5 bases and J by 4 bases, with 12 bases between. The V gene's germline CDR1 is MNHEY and CDR2 SMNVEV (reference sequence). CDR3 bases: TGTGCCAGCAGTCATCGGACTTCTTATAATTCACCCCTCCACTTT. Its translation is CASSHRTSYNSPLHF.

This chain uses TRBV27 with TRBJ2-1; D gene unclear. The CDR3 totals 13 residues. The germline V gene has CDR1 MNHEY and CDR2 SMNVEV (reference sequence). The V end lost 5 bases, the J end lost 3 bases, and 8 bases lay between the germline ends. The CDR3 DNA reads TGTGCCAGCAGTCCCCCCTTCTACAATGAGCAGTTCTTC. This codes for CASSPPFYNEQFF.

V usage is TRBV27 and J usage is TRBJ2-7; tentatively, D is TRBD1 or TRBD2 (5 bases each). Germline V gene sequence: CDR1 MNHEY, CDR2 SMNVEV (reference sequence). The V and J ends lost 1 base and 3 bases respectively, with 13 bases between them. This CDR3 is built from 15 residues. The CDR3: CASSLYQGPNYEQYF. The CDR3 nucleotides read TGTGCCAGCAGTTTATATCAGGGACCCAACTACGAGCAGTACTTC.

The chain is built from TRBV7-9 and TRBJ2-2, with D possibly being TRBD2 (6 bases). The CDR3 extends over 16 amino acids. Germline values: CDR1 SEHNR, CDR2 FQNEAQ (reference sequence). V lost 2 bases and J 6 bases, leaving 16 bases between the germline ends. The CDR3 nucleotides read TGTGCCAGCAGCTTATTACAGGCGGGGTTCGCCGGGGAGCTGTTTTTT. As protein: CASSLLQAGFAGELFF.

The chain links TRBV7-9 to TRBJ2-1; no definite D call. The CDR3 has 16 residues. Germline values: CDR1 SEHNR, CDR2 FQNEAQ (reference sequence). V gave up 8 bases and J gave up 0 bases, with 17 bases separating them. The CDR3 DNA reads TGTGCCAGCGACAAGGCCGGGCCCAGCTCCTACAATGAGCAGTTCTTC. Translating it yields CASDKAGPSSYNEQFF. The variable domain in full, with the rest retrieved from reference TRBV7-9 and TRBJ2-1, is DTGVSQNPRHKITKRGQNVTFRCDPISEHNRLYWYRQTLGQGPEFLTYFQNEAQLEKSRLLSDRFSAERPKGSFSTLEIQRTEQGDSAMYLCASDKAGPSSYNEQFFGPGTRLTVL.

Only one count was recorded for this clone. J is TRBJ2-4 and V is TRBV11-2; D might be TRBD1 (6 bases). Germline-derived CDR1 and CDR2 are SGHAT and FQNNGV. V lost 1 base, J lost 5 bases, and 6 bases lay in between. The CDR3 spans 13 residues. The CDR3: CASSLAGENIQYF. CDR3 in DNA: TGTGCCAGCAGCTTAGCAGGGGAAAACATTCAGTACTTC.